The 15 T cell receptor beta chains below all came from one sample that was sequenced in a study of T cell responses to AZD1222 COVID-19 vaccine. Using immunoSEQ multiplex PCR, the repertoire was profiled, and TCRdb retains in-frame clones only, with some absent. The table shows 150,000 to 200,000 clones, with approximately 92% occurring only once. The specimen comprised peripheral blood, sampled on day 0 of AZD1222 vaccination. All receptors come from an adult in good health.

The chain carries TRBV7-2 and TRBJ2-3; TRBD1 agrees at 8 bases. CDR3 length: 16 amino acids. Germline CDR1 and CDR2: SGHTA and FQGNSA. Germline trimming cut 5 bases from V and 3 bases from J; bases unmatched to any gene: 10. The CDR3: CASSRHGQGITDTQYF. The CDR3 DNA reads as TGTGCCAGCAGCCGCCATGGACAGGGAATTACAGATACGCAGTATTTT. Based on the CDR3 plus reference TRBV7-2 and TRBJ2-3, the full variable domain is GAGVSQSPSNKVTEKGKDVELRCDPISGHTALYWYRQSLGQGLEFLIYFQGNSAPDKSGLPSDRFSAERTGGSVSTLTIQRTQQEDSAVYLCASSRHGQGITDTQYFGPGTRLTVL.

This sequence joins TRBV5-8 and TRBJ1-2, with D unclear. V was pared by 5 bases and J by 4 bases, with 15 bases between. Germline-derived CDR1 and CDR2 are SGHTS and YDEGEE. The CDR3 sequence is 14 residues long. The CDR3 sequence: CASRLRAGPYGYTF. The CDR3, as DNA: TGTGCCAGCAGGCTCCGGGCGGGCCCCTATGGCTACACCTTC.

V usage is TRBV7-2 and J usage is TRBJ2-2; a possible D gene is TRBD2 (6 bases). V was pared by 1 base and J by 6 bases, with 9 bases between. Per germline, CDR1 SGHTA and CDR2 FQGNSA. The CDR3 loop spans 14 amino acids. In DNA form, the CDR3 reads TGTGCCAGCAGCTTAGGACTAGACCCCGGGGAGCTGTTTTTT. It translates to CASSLGLDPGELFF.

This clone was recorded a few times. The rearrangement links TRBV6-1 to TRBJ2-7, with a tentative D call TRBD1 (6 bases). Germline V gene lookup returns CDR1 MNHNS and CDR2 SASEGT. V lost 0 bases and J lost 3, with 12 bases in between. This CDR3 spans 15 amino acids. This CDR3 reads CASSEALEGGYEQYF. CDR3 coding DNA: TGTGCCAGCAGTGAAGCGCTGGAAGGGGGCTACGAGCAGTACTTC.

This chain uses TRBV2 with TRBJ1-6; 11 nucleotides align to TRBD1. V lost 5 bases and J lost 10; bases outside the gene matches: 7. Germline CDR1 and CDR2: SNHLY and FYNNEI. This CDR3 comprises 15 residues. The CDR3 nucleotides read TGTGCCAGCAGTCCCGGACAGGGGGCCCGATCACCCCTCCACTTT. Translated: CASSPGQGARSPLHF.

To note about this clone: Other DNA sequences within the sample encode an identical CDR3. CDR3 bases: TGTGCCAGCAGCCAAGGAAGGAATGAGCAGTTCTTC. Translated: CASSQGRNEQFF. This chain connects TRBV3-1 (or the pseudogene TRBV3-2) to TRBJ2-1; D is undetermined. V gave up 1 base and J gave up 7 bases, with 5 bases separating them. The CDR3 runs to 12 residues. Germline assignment: CDR1 LGHDT and CDR2 YNNKEL (reference sequence).

This sequence joins TRBV6-2 or TRBV6-3 and TRBJ1-5; D possibly corresponds to TRBD1 (6 bases). The germline CDR1 and CDR2 sequences are MNHEY and SVGEGT. This CDR3 is 16 amino acids long. V dropped 2 bases and J dropped 3 bases, with 14 bases sitting between them. The chain's CDR3 is CASSYQRQANNQPQHF. CDR3 DNA sequence: TGTGCCAGCAGTTACCAAAGACAGGCGAACAATCAGCCCCAGCATTTT.

The chain links TRBV19 to TRBJ1-6; D call uncertain. In germline, CDR1 is LNHDA, CDR2 SQIVND (reference sequence). V was cut by 3 bases and J by 13 bases, with 13 bases left in between. The CDR3 length is 13 residues. Written as DNA, the CDR3 is TGTGCCAGTAGTATGGACGGTCCTGGGCCCCTCCACTTT. Translation: CASSMDGPGPLHF.

V gene TRBV30 combines with J gene TRBJ1-6, with TRBD1 matching 10 bases. The CDR3 has 14 amino acids. The J segment lost 10 bases and the V segment lost 4 bases, leaving 7 bases of the junction unmatched. Germline values: CDR1 GTSNPN, CDR2 SVGIG (reference sequence). As DNA, the CDR3 is TGTGCCTGGATTACAGACAGGGGGCTGTCACCCCTCCACTTT. Amino acid sequence: CAWITDRGLSPLHF.

This sequence joins TRBV9 and TRBJ1-6; maybe TRBD1 (6 bases). The CDR3 totals 16 residues. From germline, CDR1 is SGDLS and CDR2 YYNGEE. Trimming took off 0 bases at V and 9 bases at J, with 16 bases between the two ends. The CDR3 DNA reads as TGTGCCAGCAGCGTAGAAGTCGGGGGGCAGGGTTCACCCCTCCACTTT. It encodes CASSVEVGGQGSPLHF.

This clone has just a few counts. At the DNA level, this CDR3 is encoded by other sequences in the same sample as well. J is TRBJ1-1 and V is TRBV13, with D perhaps TRBD1 (5 bases). The germline V and J ends were trimmed by 2 bases and 2 bases, with 9 bases remaining between them. The germline V gene encodes CDR1 PRHDT and CDR2 FYEKMQ (reference sequence). This CDR3 spans 14 amino acids. CDR3 DNA: TGTGCCAGCAGCTTAAGAGGACACAACACTGAAGCTTTCTTT. Translating gives CASSLRGHNTEAFF.

The rearrangement joins TRBV15 to TRBJ1-1; D may be TRBD1 (5 bases). Germline V CDR1 and CDR2: LNHNV, YYDKDF (reference sequence). The CDR3 is made up of 13 amino acids. Trimming removed 3 bases from V and 5 bases from J, with 10 bases in between. CDR3 in amino acids: CATSRRGRTEAFF. CDR3 nucleotide sequence: TGTGCCACCAGCAGGCGGGGCCGGACTGAAGCTTTCTTT. Combining the CDR3 with reference TRBV15 and TRBJ1-1 gives the whole variable domain DAMVIQNPRYQVTQFGKPVTLSCSQTLNHNVMYWYQQKSSQAPKLLFHYYDKDFNNEADTPDNFQSRRPNTSFCFLDIRSPGLGDTAMYLCATSRRGRTEAFFGQGTRLTVV.

The rearrangement uses TRBV10-1 and TRBJ1-1; D is possibly TRBD1 (6 bases). Looked up from germline, CDR1 is WNHNN and CDR2 is SYGVQD (reference sequence). Trimming cost V 0 bases and J 1 base, with 12 bases left between them. This CDR3 region has 16 residues. The CDR3 region has the DNA TGCGCCAGCAGTGAGTCGTGGGGGGGCAGGAACACTGAAGCTTTCTTT. Translation: CASSESWGGRNTEAFF.

This sequence joins TRBV6-2 or TRBV6-3 and TRBJ2-1, with TRBD2 matching 7 bases. The germline V gene encodes CDR1 MNHEY and CDR2 SVGEGT. The CDR3 consists of 15 residues. V was pared by 2 bases and J by 8 bases, with 9 bases of the junction left unmatched. CDR3 loop: CASSYAGLAVHEQFF. The CDR3 DNA is TGTGCCAGCAGTTACGCGGGGCTAGCGGTGCATGAGCAGTTCTTC.

In nucleotides, the CDR3 is TGTGCCAGCAGCTTAGTGGGGACTAGCGGGAAAGCCGATACGCAGTATTTT. Translation gives CASSLVGTSGKADTQYF. The rearrangement uses TRBV7-2 and TRBJ2-3; 13 bases are shared with TRBD2. V gave up 1 base and J gave up 6 bases; unmatched junction bases: 7. The CDR3 spans 17 residues. Germline assignment: CDR1 SGHTA and CDR2 FQGNSA.